One T cell receptor (beta chain) is described in this entry. It has no known antigen specificity. The input lacks base qualities; no much larger clone sits a single base away. This specimen comes from a study of OX40 agonist ivuxolimab in advanced cancers. For context, the study as a whole: Ivuxolimab was an agonistic, fully human IgG2 monoclonal antibody directed against OX40 (CD134), a costimulatory receptor. Intravenous ivuxolimab was administered to patients every 2 weeks at six dose levels: 0.01, 0.1, 0.3, 1.5, 3 and 10 mg/kg. Among the 52 dose-escalation patients, some 20 had hepatocellular carcinoma, 15 melanoma, 9 renal cell carcinoma and 9 head and neck cancer. The dose-escalation cohort was roughly 87% male with a mean age of approximately 59 years, ranging from 23 to 79. Prior anti-PD-1, anti-PD-L1 or anti-CTLA-4 therapy was permitted, and approximately 41% of dose-escalation patients had received checkpoint inhibitors. Partial responses occurred in three dose-escalation patients: two with cutaneous melanoma and one with hepatocellular carcinoma. The point of sequencing TCRbeta in the periphery was to test whether ivuxolimab changed TCR sequence diversity and drove clonal T-cell expansion. The monotherapy dose-escalation portion (N ≈ 55 patients) of the phase I ivuxolimab trial is reported in the paper.

Broad study findings and their caveats: At doses of 0.1 to 3.0 mg/kg, clonal expansion of both CD4+ and CD8+ blood T cells was observed from baseline to week 6. After ivuxolimab, more expanded clones were found on average in CD8+ T cells than in CD4+ T cells. Low levels of normalized T-cell clonal expansion were also shown by some nonresponding patients. Antigen specificity was not determined for the clonally expanded peripheral T cells. In the 0.1-3.0 mg/kg groups, partial responders were among the patients with the lowest normalized peripheral clonal expansion, particularly in CD8+ T cells.

Patients with autoimmune disease history or receiving systemic immunosuppression were excluded from the trial. Peripheral blood for TCR sequencing was drawn from every dose cohort at baseline, at cycle 4 day 1 and at cycle 7 day 1. Samples came from an open-label, multicenter, first-in-human phase I dose-escalation trial of ivuxolimab. The trial enrolled adults with locally advanced or metastatic head and neck squamous cell, hepatocellular, melanoma or renal cell carcinoma. Before TCR sequencing, CD4+ and CD8+ T cells were separately sorted from peripheral blood. To sequence the TCRbeta CDR3 region, genomic DNA was isolated from the sorted cells. The immunoSEQ Assay was used to sequence the TCRbeta CDR3 regions. As stored in TCRdb, this immuneACCESS dataset retains in-frame rearrangements with V and J assigned. A fraction of the clones does not appear; measured against another copy, unresolved V genes explain less than half of the discrepancy, and the remainder lacks a known reason. In all, the sample holds 70,000 or so clones, and about 90% of those were seen once. The ten largest account for approximately 2.6% of the sample.

Taken from cysteine to phenylalanine, the CDR3 has 13 residues. The sequence is cut down to CDR3 DNA, 39 bases in frame from base 1. V and J lose 5 bases and 6 bases, and a span of 11 bases separates them. CDR1 and CDR2 (MNHEY, SMNVEV) derive from the germline V gene (reference sequence). The sequencing here drew on CD4+ or CD8+ T cells sorted from blood, taken in a trial of the OX40 agonist ivuxolimab. This receptor was obtained from an adult with an advanced solid tumor such as melanoma, head and neck, liver or kidney cancer. Recombination joined TRBV27 with TRBJ1-5, with no D gene named confidently. The sequence in DNA is TGTGCCAGCAGTAGGAACCGATGTCAGCCCCAGCATTTT. Its translation is CASSRNRCQPQHF.